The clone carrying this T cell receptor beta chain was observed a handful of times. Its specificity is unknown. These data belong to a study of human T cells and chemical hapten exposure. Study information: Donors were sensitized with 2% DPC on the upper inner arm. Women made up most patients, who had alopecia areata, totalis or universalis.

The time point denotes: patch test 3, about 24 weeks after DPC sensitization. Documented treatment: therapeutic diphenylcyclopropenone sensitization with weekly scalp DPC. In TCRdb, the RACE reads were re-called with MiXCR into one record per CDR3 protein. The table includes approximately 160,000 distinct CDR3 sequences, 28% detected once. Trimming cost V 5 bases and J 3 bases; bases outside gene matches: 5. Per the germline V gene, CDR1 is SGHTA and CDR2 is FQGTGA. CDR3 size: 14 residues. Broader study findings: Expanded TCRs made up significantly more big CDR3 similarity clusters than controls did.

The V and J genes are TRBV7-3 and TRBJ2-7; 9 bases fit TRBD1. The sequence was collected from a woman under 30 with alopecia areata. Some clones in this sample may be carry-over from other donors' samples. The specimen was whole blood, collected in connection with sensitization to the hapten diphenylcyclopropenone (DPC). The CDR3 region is CASSRGTGNYEQYF. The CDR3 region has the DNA TGTGCCAGCAGCCGTGGGACAGGGAACTACGAGCAGTACTTC.